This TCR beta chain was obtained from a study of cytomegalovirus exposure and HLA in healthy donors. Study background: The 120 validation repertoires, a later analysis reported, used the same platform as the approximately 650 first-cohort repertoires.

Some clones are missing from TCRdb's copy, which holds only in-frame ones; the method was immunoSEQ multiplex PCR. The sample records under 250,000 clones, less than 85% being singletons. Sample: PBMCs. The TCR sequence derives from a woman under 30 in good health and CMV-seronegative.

The CDR3 DNA reads as TGTGCCAGCAGTAGACTTTGGGGAACAGATACGCAGTATTTT. The encoded protein is CASSRLWGTDTQYF. This sequence joins TRBV6-1 and TRBJ2-3; D is ambiguous. Germline V lookup: CDR1 MNHNS, CDR2 SASEGT. The CDR3 spans 14 residues. V dropped 5 bases and J dropped 3 bases, with 12 bases sitting between them.